A single TCR beta chain is shown here with its context. The data are from a study of shared clonotypes between healthy human individuals. Repertoires were generated with immunoSEQ multiplex PCR, while TCRdb's copy carries only in-frame clones and drops some. The repertoire holds some 1.5 million clones, 95% to 99% seen once, with 0.45% in the top ten. This CDR3 spans 16 amino acids. The V gene lost 3 bases and the J gene lost 4 bases, with 13 bases spanning the gap. Per germline, CDR1 MNHEY and CDR2 SMNVEV (reference sequence). The sequencing input was naive CD4+ T cells sorted from blood. Subset noted: CD45RA+ positively selected. This sequence joins TRBV27 and TRBJ2-6; D remains unclear. The source is a man aged 30 to 45 in good health. The CDR3 loop reads CASSFVRAIGANVLTF. The CDR3, as DNA: TGTGCCAGCAGTTTTGTACGCGCAATAGGGGCCAACGTCCTGACTTTC.